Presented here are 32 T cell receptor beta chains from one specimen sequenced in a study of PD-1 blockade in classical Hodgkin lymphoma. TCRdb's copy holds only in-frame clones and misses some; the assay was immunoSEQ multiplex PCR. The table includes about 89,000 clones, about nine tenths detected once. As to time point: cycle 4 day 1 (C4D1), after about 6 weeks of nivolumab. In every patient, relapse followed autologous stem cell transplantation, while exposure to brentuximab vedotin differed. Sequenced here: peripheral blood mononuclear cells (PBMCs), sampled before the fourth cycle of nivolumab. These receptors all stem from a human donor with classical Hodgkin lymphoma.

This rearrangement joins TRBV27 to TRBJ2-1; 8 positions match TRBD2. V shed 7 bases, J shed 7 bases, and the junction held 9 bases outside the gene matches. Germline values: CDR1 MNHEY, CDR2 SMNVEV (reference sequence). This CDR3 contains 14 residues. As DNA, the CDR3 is TGTGCCAGCAATCCGGGGGGGGCCACGAATGAGCAGTTCTTC. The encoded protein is CASNPGGATNEQFF.

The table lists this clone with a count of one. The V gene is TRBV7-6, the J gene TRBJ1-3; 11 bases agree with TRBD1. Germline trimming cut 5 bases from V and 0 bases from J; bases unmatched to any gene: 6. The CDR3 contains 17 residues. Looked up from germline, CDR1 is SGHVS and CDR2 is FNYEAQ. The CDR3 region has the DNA TGTGCCAGCAGCCATTCTGGACAGGGGGCCTCTGGAAACACCATATATTTT. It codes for CASSHSGQGASGNTIYF.

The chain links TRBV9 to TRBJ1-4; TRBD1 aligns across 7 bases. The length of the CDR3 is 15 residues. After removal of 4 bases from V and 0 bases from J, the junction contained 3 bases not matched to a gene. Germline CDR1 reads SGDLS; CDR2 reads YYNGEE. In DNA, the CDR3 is TGTGCCAGCAGCCTTGGACAGGCAACTAATGAAAAACTGTTTTTT. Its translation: CASSLGQATNEKLFF.

CDR3 in amino acids: CASSLDSLGPGDTQYF. The CDR3 DNA reads TGTGCCAGCAGCTTAGACTCATTGGGGCCGGGAGATACGCAGTATTTT. The chain joins TRBV11-3 to TRBJ2-3, with a possible D match to TRBD1 (5 bases). Germline-derived CDR1 and CDR2 are SGHNT and YENEEA. This CDR3 contains 16 residues. Trimming pared 0 bases from V and 5 bases from J, leaving 15 bases between. The whole variable domain, remainder taken from reference TRBV11-3 and TRBJ2-3, is EAGVVQSPRYKIIEKKQPVAFWCNPISGHNTLYWYLQNLGQGPELLIRYENEEAVDDSQLPKDRFSAERLKGVDSTLKIQPAELGDSAVYLCASSLDSLGPGDTQYFGPGTRLTVL.

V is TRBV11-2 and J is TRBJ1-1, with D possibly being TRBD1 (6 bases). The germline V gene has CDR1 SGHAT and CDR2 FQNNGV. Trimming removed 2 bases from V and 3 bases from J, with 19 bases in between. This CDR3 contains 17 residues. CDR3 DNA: TGTGCCAGCAGCTTACCCAGGGGAGGACGGGGCTACACTGAAGCTTTCTTT. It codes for CASSLPRGGRGYTEAFF.

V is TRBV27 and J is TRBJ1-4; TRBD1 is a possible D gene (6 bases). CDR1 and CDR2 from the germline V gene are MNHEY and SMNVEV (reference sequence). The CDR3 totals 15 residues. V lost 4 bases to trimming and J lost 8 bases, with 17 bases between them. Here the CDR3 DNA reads TGTGCCAGCAGTTCATGGGGGGGGCGGGGGGAAAAACTGTTTTTT. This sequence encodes CASSSWGGRGEKLFF.

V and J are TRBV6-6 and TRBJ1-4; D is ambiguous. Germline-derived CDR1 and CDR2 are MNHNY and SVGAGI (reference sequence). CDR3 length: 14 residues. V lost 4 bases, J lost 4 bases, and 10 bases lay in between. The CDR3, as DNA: TGTGCCAGCAGTTTGTGGAGGAATAATGAAAAACTGTTTTTT. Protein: CASSLWRNNEKLFF.

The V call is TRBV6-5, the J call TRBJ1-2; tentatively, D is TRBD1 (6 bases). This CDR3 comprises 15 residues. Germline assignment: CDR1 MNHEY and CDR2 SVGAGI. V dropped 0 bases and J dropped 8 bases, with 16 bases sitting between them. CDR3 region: CASSYSGELTGGYTF. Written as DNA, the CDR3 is TGTGCCAGCAGTTACTCTGGGGAGTTGACAGGAGGCTACACCTTC.

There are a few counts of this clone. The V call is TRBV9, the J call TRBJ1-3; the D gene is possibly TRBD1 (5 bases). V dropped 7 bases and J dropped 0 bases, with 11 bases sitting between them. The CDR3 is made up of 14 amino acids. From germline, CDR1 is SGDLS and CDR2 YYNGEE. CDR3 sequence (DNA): TGTGCCAGCGCCGGGGCGTCCTCTGGAAACACCATATATTTT. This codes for CASAGASSGNTIYF.

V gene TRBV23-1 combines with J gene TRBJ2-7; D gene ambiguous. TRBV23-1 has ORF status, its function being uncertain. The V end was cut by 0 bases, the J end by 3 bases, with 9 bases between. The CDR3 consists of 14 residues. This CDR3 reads CASSQSAGIYEQYF. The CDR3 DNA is TGCGCCAGCAGTCAATCGGCCGGCATCTACGAGCAGTACTTC.

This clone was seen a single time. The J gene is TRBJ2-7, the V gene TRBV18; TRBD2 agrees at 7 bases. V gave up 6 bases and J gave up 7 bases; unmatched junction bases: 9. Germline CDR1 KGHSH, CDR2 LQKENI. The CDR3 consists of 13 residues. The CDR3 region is CASSDSSGEEQYF. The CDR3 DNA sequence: TGTGCCAGCTCCGACTCGAGCGGGGAAGAGCAGTACTTC.

The CDR3 DNA reads as TGTGCCAGCAGTCACCCGGTTTACGAGCAGTACTTC. This translates into CASSHPVYEQYF. The chain is built from TRBV6-5 and TRBJ2-7; no definite D call. Trimming left V 5 bases short and J 4 bases short, with 9 bases between. The CDR3 runs to 12 residues. Germline V lookup: CDR1 MNHEY, CDR2 SVGAGI.

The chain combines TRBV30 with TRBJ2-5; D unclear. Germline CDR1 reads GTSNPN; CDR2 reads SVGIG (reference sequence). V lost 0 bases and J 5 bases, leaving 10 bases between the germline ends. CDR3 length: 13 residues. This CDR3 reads CAWSVIGLETQYF. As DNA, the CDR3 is TGTGCCTGGAGTGTAATCGGGTTGGAGACCCAGTACTTC.

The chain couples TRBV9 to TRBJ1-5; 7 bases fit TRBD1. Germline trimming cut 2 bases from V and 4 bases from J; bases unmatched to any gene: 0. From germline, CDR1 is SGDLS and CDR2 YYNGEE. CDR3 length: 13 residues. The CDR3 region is CASSVTGNQPQHF. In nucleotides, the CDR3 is TGTGCCAGCAGCGTGACAGGGAATCAGCCCCAGCATTTT.

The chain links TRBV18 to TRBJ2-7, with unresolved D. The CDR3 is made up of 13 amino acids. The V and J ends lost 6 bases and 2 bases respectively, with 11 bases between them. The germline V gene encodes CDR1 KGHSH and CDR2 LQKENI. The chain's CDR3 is CASSRFPPYEQYF. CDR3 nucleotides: TGTGCCAGCTCCCGGTTTCCCCCCTACGAGCAGTACTTC. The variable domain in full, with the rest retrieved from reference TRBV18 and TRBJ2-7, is NAGVMQNPRHLVRRRGQEARLRCSPMKGHSHVYWYRQLPEEGLKFMVYLQKENIIDESGMPKERFSAEFPKEGPSILRIQQVVRGDSAAYFCASSRFPPYEQYFGPGTRLTVT.

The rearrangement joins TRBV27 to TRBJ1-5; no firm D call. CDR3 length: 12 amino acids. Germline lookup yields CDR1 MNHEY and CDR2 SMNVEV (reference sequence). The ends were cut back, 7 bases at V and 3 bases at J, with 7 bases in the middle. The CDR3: CASNGPNQPQHF. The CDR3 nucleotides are TGTGCCAGCAACGGCCCCAATCAGCCCCAGCATTTT.

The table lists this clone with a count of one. Written as DNA, the CDR3 is TGCGCCAGCAGCCAGACCGGGACTAGCGGTTTCACAGATACGCAGTATTTT. Amino acid sequence: CASSQTGTSGFTDTQYF. This chain uses TRBV4-3 with TRBJ2-3, with 11 bases identical to TRBD2. The CDR3 has 17 residues. Germline values: CDR1 LGHNA, CDR2 YSLEER. The ends lost 3 bases at V and 2 bases at J; junction bases unmatched: 7.

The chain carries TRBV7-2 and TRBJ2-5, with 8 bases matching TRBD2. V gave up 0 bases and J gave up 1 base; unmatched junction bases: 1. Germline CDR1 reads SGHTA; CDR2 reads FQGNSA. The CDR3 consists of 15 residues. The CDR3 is CASSLASGVQETQYF. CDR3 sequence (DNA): TGTGCCAGCAGCTTAGCTAGCGGGGTCCAAGAGACCCAGTACTTC.

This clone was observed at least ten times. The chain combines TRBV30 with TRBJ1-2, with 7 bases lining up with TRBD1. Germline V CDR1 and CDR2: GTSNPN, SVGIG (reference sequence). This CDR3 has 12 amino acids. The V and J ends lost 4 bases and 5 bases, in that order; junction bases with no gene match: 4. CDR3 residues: CAWTRDSYGYTF. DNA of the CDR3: TGTGCCTGGACCCGGGACAGTTATGGCTACACCTTC.

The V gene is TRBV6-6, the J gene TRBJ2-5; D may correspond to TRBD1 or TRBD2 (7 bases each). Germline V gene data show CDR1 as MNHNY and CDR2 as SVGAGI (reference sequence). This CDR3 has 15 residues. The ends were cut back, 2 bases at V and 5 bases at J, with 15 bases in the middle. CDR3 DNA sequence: TGTGCCAGCAGTTACCCCACCAGGGGGGGGGAGACCCAGTACTTC. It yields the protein CASSYPTRGGETQYF.

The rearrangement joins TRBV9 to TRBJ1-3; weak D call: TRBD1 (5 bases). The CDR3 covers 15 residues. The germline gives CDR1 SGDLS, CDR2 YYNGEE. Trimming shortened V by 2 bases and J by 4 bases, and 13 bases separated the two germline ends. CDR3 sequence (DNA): TGTGCCAGCAGCGTGGATGGGGGTCCAGGAAACACCATATATTTT. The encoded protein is CASSVDGGPGNTIYF.

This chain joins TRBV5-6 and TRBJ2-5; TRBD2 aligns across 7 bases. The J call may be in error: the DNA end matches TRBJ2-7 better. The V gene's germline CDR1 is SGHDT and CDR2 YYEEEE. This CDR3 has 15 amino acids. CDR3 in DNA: TGTGCCAGCAGCTTGTCCGGGGGGAGGTCCTACGAGCAGTACTTC. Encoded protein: CASSLSGGRSYEQYF.

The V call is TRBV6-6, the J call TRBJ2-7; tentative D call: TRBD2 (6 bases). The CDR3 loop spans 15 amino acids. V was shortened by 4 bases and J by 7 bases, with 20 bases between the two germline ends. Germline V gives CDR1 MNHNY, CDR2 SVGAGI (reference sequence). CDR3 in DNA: TGTGCCAGCAGTTCACCGGGAGTCCTACGGGGAGAGCAGTACTTC. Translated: CASSSPGVLRGEQYF.

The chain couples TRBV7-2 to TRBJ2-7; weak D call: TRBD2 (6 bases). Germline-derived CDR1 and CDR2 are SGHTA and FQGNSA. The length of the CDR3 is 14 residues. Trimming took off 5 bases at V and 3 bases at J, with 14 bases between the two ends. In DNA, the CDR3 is TGTGCCAGCAGCGACTACTGGACTAACTACGAGCAGTACTTC. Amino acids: CASSDYWTNYEQYF.

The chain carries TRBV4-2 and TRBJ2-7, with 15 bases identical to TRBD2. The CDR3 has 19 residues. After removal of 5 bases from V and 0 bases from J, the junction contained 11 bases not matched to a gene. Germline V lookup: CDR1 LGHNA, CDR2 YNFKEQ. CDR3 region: CASSGPGLAGGRSSYEQYF. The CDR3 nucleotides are TGTGCCAGCAGCGGACCGGGACTAGCGGGGGGTAGGAGCTCCTACGAGCAGTACTTC.

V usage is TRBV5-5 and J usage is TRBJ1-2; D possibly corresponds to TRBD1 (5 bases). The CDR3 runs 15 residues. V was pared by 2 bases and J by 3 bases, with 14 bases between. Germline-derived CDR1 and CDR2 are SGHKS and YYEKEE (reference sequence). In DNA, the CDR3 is TGTGCCAGCAGCTTTCTAGGTGGGGGAGACTATGGCTACACCTTC. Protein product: CASSFLGGGDYGYTF.

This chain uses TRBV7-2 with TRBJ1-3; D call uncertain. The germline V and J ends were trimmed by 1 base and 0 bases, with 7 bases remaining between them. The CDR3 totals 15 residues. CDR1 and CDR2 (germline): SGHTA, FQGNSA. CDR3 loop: CASSLGHLSGNTIYF. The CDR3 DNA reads TGTGCCAGCAGCTTAGGACACCTCTCTGGAAACACCATATATTTT.

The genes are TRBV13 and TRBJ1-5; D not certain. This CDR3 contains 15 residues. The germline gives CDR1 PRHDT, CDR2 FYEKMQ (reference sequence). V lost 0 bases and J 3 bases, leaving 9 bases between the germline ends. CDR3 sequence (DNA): TGTGCCAGCAGCTTAGGGTGGGGAACCAATCAGCCCCAGCATTTT. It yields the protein CASSLGWGTNQPQHF. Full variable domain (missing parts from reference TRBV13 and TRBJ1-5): AAGVIQSPRHLIKEKRETATLKCYPIPRHDTVYWYQQGPGQDPQFLISFYEKMQSDKGSIPDRFSAQQFSDYHSELNMSSLELGDSALYFCASSLGWGTNQPQHFGDGTRLSIL.

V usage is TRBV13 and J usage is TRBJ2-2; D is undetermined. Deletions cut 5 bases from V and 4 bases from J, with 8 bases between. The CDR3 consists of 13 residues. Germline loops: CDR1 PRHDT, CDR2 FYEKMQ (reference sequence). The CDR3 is CASSTQVTGELFF. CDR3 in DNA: TGTGCCAGCAGCACTCAAGTCACCGGGGAGCTGTTTTTT.

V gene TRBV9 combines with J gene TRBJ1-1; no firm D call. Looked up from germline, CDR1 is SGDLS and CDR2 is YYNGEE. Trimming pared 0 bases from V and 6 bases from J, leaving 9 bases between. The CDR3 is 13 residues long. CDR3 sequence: CASSVARGSEAFF. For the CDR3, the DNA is TGTGCCAGCAGCGTAGCACGCGGCTCTGAAGCTTTCTTT.

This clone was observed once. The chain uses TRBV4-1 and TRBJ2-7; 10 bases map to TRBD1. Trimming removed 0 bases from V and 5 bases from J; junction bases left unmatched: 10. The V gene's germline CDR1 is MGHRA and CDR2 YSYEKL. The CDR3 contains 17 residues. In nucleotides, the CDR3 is TGCGCCAGCAGCCAAGATCTTAGGACAGGGGGTTCCCACGAGCAGTACTTC. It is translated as CASSQDLRTGGSHEQYF.

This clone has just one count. CDR3 in DNA: TGTGCCAGCAGCTTTGGCAGGGGTGCGTACGAGCAGTACTTC. It is translated as CASSFGRGAYEQYF. The chain uses TRBV11-1 and TRBJ2-7; D perhaps matches TRBD1 (6 bases). The CDR3 consists of 14 residues. V was cut by 3 bases and J by 4 bases, with 13 bases left in between. Germline values: CDR1 SGHAT, CDR2 FQDESV (reference sequence).